Listed below are T cell receptor beta chains from one sample, sequenced in a study of blood T cell repertoires in COVID-19. Measured with immunoSEQ multiplex PCR; TCRdb has only the in-frame clones, and not every one. The sample lists around 200,000 clones, around 81% occurring once. Sequenced: peripheral blood. These receptors all stem from a human donor with acute or convalescent COVID-19. The donor label of this sample is uncertain. Both conserved end residues are part of each CDR3. The D gene is left open where the match is weak. Size is omitted from some rows. Given values are once, few, many or a class for expanded clones.

cdr3_nt: TGTGCCAGCAGGGACGCCGGGACAGGGGAAATAGAAAAACTGTTTTTT; cdr3_aa: CASRDAGTGEIEKLFF; v_call: TRBV28; clone_size: .; j_call: TRBJ1-4; d_call: TRBD1
cdr3_nt: TGTGCCAGTAGTGAGGCAGGAGGGGCTTTCTTT; cdr3_aa: CASSEAGGAFF; v_call: TRBV25-1; clone_size: .; j_call: TRBJ1-1; d_call: .
cdr3_nt: TGTGCCAGCACAGGCCCGCGAAACACCATATATTTT; cdr3_aa: CASTGPRNTIYF; v_call: TRBV6-5; clone_size: .; j_call: TRBJ1-3; d_call: .
cdr3_nt: TGTGCCAGCAGCGTAGTGGGCGATACCGGGGAGCTGTTTTTT; cdr3_aa: CASSVVGDTGELFF; v_call: TRBV9; clone_size: .; j_call: TRBJ2-2; d_call: .
cdr3_nt: TGTGCCATCAGTGGCTACGGACTAGCGGGAGGCGACAATGAGCAGTTCTTC; cdr3_aa: CAISGYGLAGGDNEQFF; v_call: TRBV10-3; clone_size: .; j_call: TRBJ2-1; d_call: TRBD2
cdr3_nt: TGTGCCAGCAGCGGGGAGATCGGACAGGTCAATTCACCCCTCCACTTT; cdr3_aa: CASSGEIGQVNSPLHF; v_call: TRBV9; clone_size: once; j_call: TRBJ1-6; d_call: TRBD1
cdr3_nt: TGTGCCAGTAGTTCGACAGGGGACAAAAACATTCAGTACTTC; cdr3_aa: CASSSTGDKNIQYF; v_call: TRBV19; clone_size: .; j_call: TRBJ2-4; d_call: TRBD1
cdr3_nt: TGTGCCAGCAGCCACACACGGGGGGTCACTGTCGATACGCAGTATTTT; cdr3_aa: CASSHTRGVTVDTQYF; v_call: TRBV3-1/TRBV3-2; clone_size: few; j_call: TRBJ2-3; d_call: TRBD2
cdr3_nt: TGTGCCCCCACCAGGGACAGGGACTACAATGAGCAGTTCTTC; cdr3_aa: CAPTRDRDYNEQFF; v_call: TRBV30; clone_size: few; j_call: TRBJ2-1; d_call: TRBD1
cdr3_nt: TGCGCCAGCAGCCCGGGAGCGGGCCGAGATACGCAGTATTTT; cdr3_aa: CASSPGAGRDTQYF; v_call: TRBV5-1; clone_size: .; j_call: TRBJ2-3; d_call: .
cdr3_nt: TGCGCCAGCAGCCAAGACCGAGAAGCGCCGGATAAGTTCTTC; cdr3_aa: CASSQDREAPDKFF; v_call: TRBV4-1; clone_size: .; j_call: TRBJ2-1; d_call: .
cdr3_nt: TGTGCCAGCAGTGAATCGACCCCCGGCCAGGGAAAACTGTTTTTT; cdr3_aa: CASSESTPGQGKLFF; v_call: TRBV2; clone_size: .; j_call: TRBJ1-4; d_call: .
cdr3_nt: TGTGCCAGCAGCTCTTCCCAGGGGAACACTGAAGCTTTCTTT; cdr3_aa: CASSSSQGNTEAFF; v_call: TRBV11-2; clone_size: .; j_call: TRBJ1-1; d_call: .
cdr3_nt: TGTGCCAGCAGTGAGGAGGCGGGCTTATACGCCCAGCATTTT; cdr3_aa: CASSEEAGLYAQHF; v_call: TRBV2; clone_size: many; j_call: TRBJ1-5; d_call: .
cdr3_nt: TGCGCCAGCAGCTTCACAGGAGACTCTGGAAACACCATATATTTT; cdr3_aa: CASSFTGDSGNTIYF; v_call: TRBV5-1; clone_size: .; j_call: TRBJ1-3; d_call: .
cdr3_nt: TGTGCCAGCAGCACGGGACAGTCTAATGAAAAACTGTTTTTT; cdr3_aa: CASSTGQSNEKLFF; v_call: TRBV19; clone_size: .; j_call: TRBJ1-4; d_call: TRBD1
cdr3_nt: TGTGCCAGCAGCTCGGCTGGGGGCACCAGGATTGAAGCTTTCTTT; cdr3_aa: CASSSAGGTRIEAFF; v_call: TRBV7-8; clone_size: .; j_call: TRBJ1-1; d_call: .
cdr3_nt: TGTGCCAGCACCCATGACAGCCAAGAGACCCAGTACTTC; cdr3_aa: CASTHDSQETQYF; v_call: TRBV5-4; clone_size: .; j_call: TRBJ2-5; d_call: .
cdr3_nt: TGTGCCAGTAGTGTGGGGGCCCAACGGACAGGGGAAGCTTTCTTT; cdr3_aa: CASSVGAQRTGEAFF; v_call: TRBV19; clone_size: .; j_call: TRBJ1-1; d_call: TRBD1
cdr3_nt: TGTGCCAGCAGTCTCTACAGGGACACTGAAGCTTTCTTT; cdr3_aa: CASSLYRDTEAFF; v_call: TRBV12-3/TRBV12-4; clone_size: .; j_call: TRBJ1-1; d_call: .
cdr3_nt: TGTGCCAGCAGTGGGCTTAACTACGAGCAGTACTTC; cdr3_aa: CASSGLNYEQYF; v_call: TRBV28; clone_size: .; j_call: TRBJ2-7; d_call: .
cdr3_nt: TGCGCCAGCAGCCCCATGCCTACGAACACTGAAGCTTTCTTT; cdr3_aa: CASSPMPTNTEAFF; v_call: TRBV5-1; clone_size: .; j_call: TRBJ1-1; d_call: .
cdr3_nt: TGCGCCAGCAGTGACCCATCAGCGGGAGAGGATGAGCAGTTCTTC; cdr3_aa: CASSDPSAGEDEQFF; v_call: TRBV10-1; clone_size: .; j_call: TRBJ2-1; d_call: TRBD2
cdr3_nt: TGTGCCAGCCCTAAGGAGGCAGTCTATGGCTACACCTTC; cdr3_aa: CASPKEAVYGYTF; v_call: TRBV2; clone_size: few; j_call: TRBJ1-2; d_call: .
cdr3_nt: TGTGCCAGCAGAACACTACAGGGGATAAATCAGCCCCAGCATTTT; cdr3_aa: CASRTLQGINQPQHF; v_call: TRBV2; clone_size: .; j_call: TRBJ1-5; d_call: TRBD1
cdr3_nt: TGTGCCAGCAGCCGGGAACTTGGAGGGGGCCGGTCAACTAATGAAAAACTGTTTTTT; cdr3_aa: CASSRELGGGRSTNEKLFF; v_call: TRBV4-2; clone_size: .; j_call: TRBJ1-4; d_call: TRBD1
cdr3_nt: TGTGCCAGCAGTACGGGTCAGGGCTACTATGGCTACACCTTC; cdr3_aa: CASSTGQGYYGYTF; v_call: TRBV28; clone_size: .; j_call: TRBJ1-2; d_call: .
cdr3_nt: TGCGCCAGCGGCGGCCAAGGCTACGAGCAGTACTTC; cdr3_aa: CASGGQGYEQYF; v_call: TRBV10-2; clone_size: .; j_call: TRBJ2-7; d_call: .
cdr3_nt: TGTGCCAGCAGGGCGGGGGGAGGCAATGAGCAGTTCTTC; cdr3_aa: CASRAGGGNEQFF; v_call: TRBV6-5; clone_size: .; j_call: TRBJ2-1; d_call: TRBD2
cdr3_nt: TGTGCCAGCAGAATGGGACAGTCGCCCTTGAACACTGAAGCTTTCTTT; cdr3_aa: CASRMGQSPLNTEAFF; v_call: TRBV28; clone_size: .; j_call: TRBJ1-1; d_call: TRBD1
cdr3_nt: TGTGCCAGTAGTCCCCCTGGCGGGAGGGAAGAGACCCAGTACTTC; cdr3_aa: CASSPPGGREETQYF; v_call: TRBV19; clone_size: .; j_call: TRBJ2-5; d_call: TRBD2
cdr3_nt: TGTGCCAGCAGCCCCGACCGGACAGGTAGTTCGGGCGAGCAGTACTTC; cdr3_aa: CASSPDRTGSSGEQYF; v_call: TRBV7-9; clone_size: once; j_call: TRBJ2-7; d_call: TRBD1
cdr3_nt: TGTGCCAGCAGTTTATTGAGGGCAGGCGAGCAGTACTTC; cdr3_aa: CASSLLRAGEQYF; v_call: TRBV28; clone_size: .; j_call: TRBJ2-7; d_call: .
cdr3_nt: TGTGCCAGCAGCCCGTCCTCTGGAAACACCATATATTTT; cdr3_aa: CASSPSSGNTIYF; v_call: TRBV12-3/TRBV12-4; clone_size: once; j_call: TRBJ1-3; d_call: .
cdr3_nt: TGCGCCAGCAGCTTGGACAGCAACACCGGGGAGCTGTTTTTT; cdr3_aa: CASSLDSNTGELFF; v_call: TRBV5-1; clone_size: .; j_call: TRBJ2-2; d_call: .
cdr3_nt: TGTGCCAGCAGCTTAGCGATCCGAGGTGATGAGCAGTTCTTC; cdr3_aa: CASSLAIRGDEQFF; v_call: TRBV7-2; clone_size: .; j_call: TRBJ2-1; d_call: .
cdr3_nt: TGTGCCAGCACGGGACAGACTAATTCACCCCTCCACTTT; cdr3_aa: CASTGQTNSPLHF; v_call: TRBV6-5; clone_size: .; j_call: TRBJ1-6; d_call: TRBD1
cdr3_nt: TGTGCCTTAGTCGGGGCGGGGGGCGAGACCCAGTACTTC; cdr3_aa: CALVGAGGETQYF; v_call: TRBV30; clone_size: .; j_call: TRBJ2-5; d_call: TRBD2
cdr3_nt: TGTGCCAGCACCTCGGACAGGGGGCTGAGTGGCTACACCTTC; cdr3_aa: CASTSDRGLSGYTF; v_call: TRBV2; clone_size: few; j_call: TRBJ1-2; d_call: TRBD1
cdr3_nt: TGTGCCTGGACAGAGAACACCGGGGAGCTGTTTTTT; cdr3_aa: CAWTENTGELFF; v_call: TRBV30; clone_size: .; j_call: TRBJ2-2; d_call: .
cdr3_nt: TGTGCCAGCAGCTTTGGTAGCGGGTCAGGCGAGCAGTACTTC; cdr3_aa: CASSFGSGSGEQYF; v_call: TRBV7-9; clone_size: .; j_call: TRBJ2-7; d_call: TRBD2
cdr3_nt: TGTGCCAGCAGCCCCGGCCTTGGGAGGGGGGCTTTCTTT; cdr3_aa: CASSPGLGRGAFF; v_call: TRBV14; clone_size: .; j_call: TRBJ1-1; d_call: .
cdr3_nt: TGTGCCAGCAGCATTATCGGGACAGCCAATCAGCCCCAGCATTTT; cdr3_aa: CASSIIGTANQPQHF; v_call: TRBV7-2; clone_size: .; j_call: TRBJ1-5; d_call: TRBD1
cdr3_nt: TGTGCCAGTTGTCGGTTGGGCTCGGGCAATCAGCCCCAGCATTTT; cdr3_aa: CASCRLGSGNQPQHF; v_call: TRBV2; clone_size: .; j_call: TRBJ1-5; d_call: .
cdr3_nt: TGTGCCATCAGTGTACAGCCTAATGAAAAACTGTTTTTT; cdr3_aa: CAISVQPNEKLFF; v_call: TRBV10-3; clone_size: once; j_call: TRBJ1-4; d_call: .
cdr3_nt: TGTGCCAGCAGTGGCGGACAGGGAGAGACCCAGTACTTC; cdr3_aa: CASSGGQGETQYF; v_call: TRBV2; clone_size: .; j_call: TRBJ2-5; d_call: TRBD1
cdr3_nt: TGTGCCAGCAGAAGACAGCTGAGCTCCTACAATGAGCAGTTCTTC; cdr3_aa: CASRRQLSSYNEQFF; v_call: TRBV7-8; clone_size: once; j_call: TRBJ2-1; d_call: .